A single TCR beta chain is shown here with its context. Antigen specificity is unknown. Its ends do not fully match the called genes, so a read error is possible. These data are taken from a study of Graves' ophthalmopathy and Graves' hyperthyroidism. Study conclusions and caveats: With a specificity of just under 75% and a sensitivity of about 71%, the model predicted ophthalmopathy progression. The blood repertoire also included most expanded thyroid clonotypes above 0.001 frequency.

Patients were excluded if they had other autoimmune diseases or uncontrolled infections, and likewise if pregnancy or lactation applied. Serum thyroxine and TRAb, along with clinical symptoms, thyroid ultrasound and orbital computed tomography, were what diagnosis relied on. This CDR3 comprises 15 residues. Germline loops: CDR1 SNHLY, CDR2 FYNNEI. For repertoire sequencing, the TCR beta CDR3 regions were amplified from RNA transcripts. First-round RT-PCR used HTBI primers; second-round multiplex PCR followed. TCRdb used MiXCR to reprocess the multiplex PCR reads, holding one entry per CDR3 protein. The table shows about 550,000 distinct CDR3 sequences, with under 45% occurring only once.

Material for sequencing was peripheral blood or thyroid tissue (not recorded which). The rearrangement joins TRBV2 to TRBJ2-6, with 9 bases lining up with TRBD2. This receptor was obtained from an adult man with Graves' hyperthyroidism. CDR3 nucleotide sequence: TGTGCCAGCAGCGTGGGACTAGCCGGGGCCTACGTCCTGACTTTC. This encodes CASSVGLAGAYVLTF. Filled out from reference TRBV2 and TRBJ2-6, the complete variable domain reads EPEVTQTPSHQVTQMGQEVILRCVPISNHLYFYWYRQILGQKVEFLVSFYNNEISEKSEIFDDQFSVERPDGSNFTLKIRSTKLEDSAMYFCASSVGLAGAYVLTFGAGSRLTVL.